This T cell receptor beta chain originates from a study of cytomegalovirus exposure and HLA in healthy donors (dated by TCRdb to 2015 to 2018). About the full investigation: An earlier analysis of some 600 of the donors reported 276 Gb of sequence data and 95 million to 140 million unique TCR beta sequences obtained from some 170 million T cells. An early release covering roughly 600 HLA-typed donors comprised approximately 300 gigabases of sequencing data and around 86 million unique TCR sequences. Of the roughly 400 genotyped donors, roughly 76% were placed in the genetic ancestry cluster associated with self-reported Caucasian donors. The study aimed to test whether cataloging public T cell receptors could reveal signatures of past pathogen exposure. Using immunosequencing, the study profiled T cell repertoires from roughly 650 subjects and related those repertoires to cytomegalovirus serostatus. Besides the first cohort of roughly 700 subjects, a separate validation cohort made up of about 120 different subjects was used. High-throughput TCR immunosequencing, statistical association of individual TCRs with disease status, and machine learning were combined to predict cytomegalovirus infection status. A later analysis re-analyzed previously published TCR beta repertoires from 666 donors and added high-resolution HLA genotyping to study TCR occurrence patterns. Rather than using new phenotypic data, the later analysis identified candidate immune exposures from TCR beta sequences and from how often those sequences occurred across donors. An earlier analysis of 500 to 650 of the donors applied high-throughput TCR beta sequencing to assess whether each TCR beta V gene segment acted as functional or pseudogenic. Donor age, sex, ethnicity and CMV serostatus were compiled alongside the repertoire data. In a later genetic analysis, genome-wide SNP genotypes for about 55% of the roughly 700 donors were used, and that subset was treated as a discovery cohort. All discovery cohort repertoires had been generated using a single sequencing platform. Class I and class II HLA loci were covered by the typing at four-digit resolution. Typing coverage differed by locus: A, B, C, DRB1 and DQB1 were typed in roughly 620-630 donors, DQA1 in 522, DPA1 in 600 to 610, and DPB1 in 472. Several DR-DQ haplotypes were treated as single units for association and clustering because of strong linkage in the cohort. Among a few hundred genotyped donors of the cohort, an average of around 240,000 unique TCR beta nucleotide sequences were sequenced per donor, roughly 20% of them non-productive.

About this clone: This receptor's antigen is unknown. No quality values exist for individual bases; no much larger clone is one base distant.

Trimming removed 6 bases from V and 5 bases from J; the gene matches leave 11 bases unexplained. Reading from cysteine to phenylalanine, the CDR3 counts 15 amino acids. The DNA shown is the 45-base CDR3, in frame from base 1. CDR1 and CDR2, per the germline V gene, are MNHNS and SASEGT. The cohort was made up of about 610 healthy bone marrow donors. All cohort members were sampled while nominally healthy, although unrecorded immune exposures were likely present. The donor tested CMV seronegative, placing the donor among the approximately 360 seronegative members of the cohort. Every donor gave a peripheral blood sample, and the peripheral blood mononuclear cells from that sample were used for TCR beta sequencing. The Qiagen DNeasy Blood Extraction Kit was used to extract genomic DNA from the blood cell samples. Points the paper makes about the study in general: The study gave a list of over 150 TCR beta chains associated with cytomegalovirus. Three of the identified cytomegalovirus-associated TCR beta chains were confirmed in vitro to be specific for cytomegalovirus antigens. In a later analysis, several top co-occurrence clusters were reported to appear linked to parvovirus B19, influenza, CMV and Epstein-Barr virus. A later analysis found that TCR association rates varied across HLA loci, with DRB1 alleles showing the most associated TCRs and HLA-C alleles the fewest. When HLA alleles, especially DR and DQ, strongly co-occurred, attributing TCR associations to individual alleles was difficult. V-gene and J-gene trimming of TCR beta chains was associated with a missense DCLRE1C variant in a later genetic analysis, and the association was replicated in an independent cohort. The presence/absence analyses assumed that sequencing depth was roughly uniform across donors, and that assumption may not be true. In a later analysis, around 15,000 TCR beta sequences were associated with specific HLA alleles at a false discovery rate of 0.05. Because counts were too low, fewer than 20 rarely observed V segments, including chromosome 9 orphons, were excluded from the earlier analysis of several hundred of the donors. A group of highly shared sequence variants was considered likely to be a technical artifact of the sequencing pipeline. Because HLA typing was missing for some donors at each locus, association tests included only the typed subset. A later analysis found that HLA-associated TCR beta chains were more clonally expanded and had lower generation probabilities than equally common non-associated chains. While some public TCRs were present in many individuals, most TCR sequences turned up only very rarely across donors. It was suggested by the authors that the approach could potentially be generalized to other disease states and immunological phenotypes. A further reported finding was that TCR beta sequences accurately predicted the HLA-A and HLA-B alleles for most subjects in the first cohort. In an earlier analysis of some 500 of the donors, most TCR beta V segments appeared in productive rearrangements about 90% or about 30% of the time, broadly matching IMGT annotations. Because the 87-base-pair reads could not distinguish some IMGT-functional V segments, including TRBV6-2 and TRBV6-3, those segments were excluded. Only TCR beta chains were sequenced in this cohort, and the absence of alpha or paired-chain data limited detectable features. CMV serostatus was the only immune exposure information available for the cohort. Linkage disequilibrium might explain the correlated functional status among segregating V segments, but an unknown experimental factor could not be ruled out. Cytomegalovirus status was reported to be diagnosed by the classifier with high specificity and sensitivity in both the original and validation cohorts. According to a later genetic analysis, donors in an Asian-associated ancestry cluster had fewer N-insertions in productive TCRs than the roughly 700-donor mean. Most CMV-associated TCR beta chains appeared to be HLA-restricted in a later analysis, and the HLA associations seemed to be driven largely by CMV exposure.

Libraries were built with the immunoSEQ multiplex PCR assay. A mixture of 60 forward primers for TCR Vbeta segments and 13 reverse primers for TCR Jbeta segments was used in the multiplex PCR. A multiplex PCR assay on genomic DNA amplified the CDR3 region of rearranged TCR beta genes. On the Illumina HiSeq System, the amplified TCR beta libraries were sequenced as 87-base-pair reads. Per the source publication's procedure: A later analysis counted 75 million to 100 million unique TCR beta chains across the 650 to 800 repertoires, and some 12 million of these chains were shared by at least two donors. To remove PCR and sequencing errors, raw reads were error-corrected and collapsed into unique sequences using a nearest-neighbor algorithm that merged closely related sequences. CDR3 sequences were aligned to IMGT reference sequences to assign V, D and J gene segments. Each retained sequence needed at least a six-nucleotide match to both a V gene segment and a J gene segment. A rearrangement counted as productive if the CDR3 had no stop codons and remained in frame with V and J, and every other rearrangement counted as non-productive. CDR3 was defined according to IMGT convention as the region running from the second conserved V-encoded cysteine to the conserved J-encoded phenylalanine. Sequences without an unambiguous match to a single V gene segment were excluded from the earlier analysis of approximately 600 of the donors. An earlier analysis of several hundred of the donors classified V segments as functional when productive rearrangements were above 56.7% and as segregating when the standard deviation between donors was above 5%. A statistical classification framework was built for diagnosing cytomegalovirus status from the catalog of TCR beta chain sequences. In a later analysis, TCR nucleotide sequences were compared against IMGT/GENE-DB human TR gene sequences so that V and J genes could be assigned. A later analysis assigned CDR3 sequences and most-parsimonious VDJ recombination scenarios with the TCRdist pipeline. In a later analysis, each TCR beta chain was defined by its CDR3 amino acid sequence together with its V-gene family, and reads without a unique V-gene family were excluded. In a later analysis, fewer than 600 highly shared, low-generation-probability nucleotide sequences were removed to address suspected cross-contamination and a sequencing artifact. In a later analysis, a clonal expansion index for each public chain was calculated from normalized within-repertoire ranks of inferred template counts. In a later analysis, generation probabilities were computed using a VDJ recombination model fitted to out-of-frame rearrangements, and the results were checked against IGoR. In a later analysis, TCR-TCR, TCR-HLA and TCR-CMV co-occurrence was scored with hypergeometric tests, and a repertoire-size bias correction was applied to TCR pairs. In a later analysis, false discovery rates were estimated by permuting HLA or CMV assignments 20 times. In a later analysis, co-occurring TCRs were grouped using DBSCAN, with TCRdist sequence similarity added in when clustering inside HLA-allele-positive subsets. Repertoires with fewer than 30,000 or more than 120,000 public chains were left out of co-occurrence clustering, as were about 5 repertoires with anomalous nucleotide sharing. Imported from immuneACCESS, the table was reduced by TCRdb to in-frame sequences with V and J called. These copies leave out some clones; in studies compared against another copy, an unresolved V gene accounts for under half, and the cause of the remainder is not known. V and J calls and clone size are those listed in that table; D and trimming were worked out from the DNA. The sample table contains 120,000 or so clones; only one count was recorded for less than 85% of them. The ten largest make up 1.2% of the sample.

The chain uses TRBV6-1 and TRBJ2-7, with 9 middle bases fitting TRBD1. This TCR was sampled from a female donor in good health and CMV-seronegative. The sequencing input was PBMCs. The CDR3 region reads CASRPLGQGQNEQYF. The DNA sequence follows: TGTGCCAGCAGGCCTTTGGGACAGGGCCAGAACGAGCAGTACTTC.